This record covers a single T cell receptor (beta chain). This sample is part of a study of T cell changes during pregnancy in multiple sclerosis. CDR1 is MNHEY, CDR2 SVGAGI, per germline. There are 16 residues in the CDR3. V dropped 0 bases and J dropped 7 bases, with 13 bases sitting between them. Method: immunoSEQ multiplex PCR; TCRdb's copy keeps in-frame clones and lacks some. The repertoire holds 65,000 to 95,000 clones, with roughly 91% as singletons. This material consisted of peripheral blood, taken after pregnancy. The sequence was collected from a female donor in good health, enrolled as a control in a pregnancy study. The rearrangement uses TRBV6-5 and TRBJ1-6; weak D call: TRBD1 (6 bases). The CDR3 here is CASSYSQQGLNSPLHF. The CDR3 region has the DNA TGTGCCAGCAGTTACTCCCAACAGGGTCTCAATTCACCCCTCCACTTT.